The 31 T cell receptor beta chains presented below share a single source sample, sequenced in a study of blood T cell repertoires in COVID-19. Produced via immunoSEQ multiplex PCR; TCRdb's table is partial and in-frame only. The table shows about 140,000 clones, with 80% to 90% occurring only once. Sequencing used peripheral blood. These receptors all come from a man aged 60-69 years with active or convalescent COVID-19.

The J gene is TRBJ2-3, the V gene TRBV20-1; D remains unclear. This CDR3 has 12 amino acids. V gave up 8 bases and J gave up 2 bases, with 11 bases separating them. The germline gives CDR1 DFQATT, CDR2 SNEGSKA (reference sequence). The CDR3 sequence is CSPSATTDTQYF. The DNA of the CDR3 is TGCAGTCCCAGTGCTACCACAGATACGCAGTATTTT.

CDR3 amino acids: CASSARTDGYTF. For the CDR3, the DNA is TGCGCCAGCAGCGCGCGGACAGACGGCTACACCTTC. The chain links TRBV5-1 to TRBJ1-2, with D maybe TRBD1 (6 bases). Germline assignment: CDR1 SGHRS and CDR2 YFSETQ. This CDR3 is built from 12 residues. V lost 4 bases, J lost 8 bases, and 12 bases lay in between.

This chain links TRBV11-2 with TRBJ1-4, with TRBD1 identical over 10 bases. Trimming at V came to 7 bases and at J to 7 bases, leaving 9 bases not matched to a gene. The CDR3 sequence is 15 residues long. The germline V gene encodes CDR1 SGHAT and CDR2 FQNNGV. CDR3 DNA sequence: TGTGCCAGCACCACCGACCGGGACAGGGGTGAAAAACTGTTTTTT. Its protein is CASTTDRDRGEKLFF.

This clone was counted between two and nine times. CDR3 sequence reads: CASSKPLAGTSYEQYF. DNA of the CDR3: TGTGCCAGCAGCAAACCCCTAGCGGGGACCTCCTACGAGCAGTACTTC. The rearrangement links TRBV7-9 to TRBJ2-7; 9 bases map to TRBD2. V lost 5 bases and J lost 0; bases outside the gene matches: 8. From germline, CDR1 is SEHNR and CDR2 FQNEAQ (reference sequence). The CDR3 sequence is 16 residues long.

This clone was detected once. This chain uses TRBV11-3 with TRBJ1-6; D unclear. This CDR3 has 13 residues. Germline CDR1 SGHNT, CDR2 YENEEA. V was trimmed by 0 bases and J by 14 bases, leaving 11 bases between them. In DNA, the CDR3 is TGTGCCAGCAGCTTAGATAGAGGGAAAACCCTCCACTTT. It translates to CASSLDRGKTLHF.

As DNA, the CDR3 is TGTGCCAGCAGGAGGGACAGGGAGTCTCCTGAGACCCAGTACTTC. Its translation is CASRRDRESPETQYF. The chain combines TRBV6-5 with TRBJ2-5, with 9 bases lining up with TRBD1. There are 15 residues in the CDR3. The ends lost 6 bases at V and 5 bases at J; junction bases unmatched: 10. CDR1 is MNHEY, CDR2 SVGAGI, per germline.

J is TRBJ1-2 and V is TRBV3-1 (or the pseudogene TRBV3-2); D remains unclear. Per germline, CDR1 LGHDT and CDR2 YNNKEL (reference sequence). V gave up 0 bases and J gave up 3 bases, with 11 bases separating them. There are 15 residues in the CDR3. The CDR3 region is CASSQEGGRYYGYTF. CDR3 coding DNA: TGTGCCAGCAGCCAAGAGGGAGGACGGTACTATGGCTACACCTTC.

The chain combines TRBV19 with TRBJ2-3; 11 bases fit TRBD2. This CDR3 is 15 amino acids long. V was clipped by 6 bases and J by 1 base; unmatched bases: 3. CDR1 is LNHDA and CDR2 is SQIVND in the germline V gene (reference sequence). CDR3 DNA: TGTGCCAGTAGCACACTAGCGGGAGGCACAGATACGCAGTATTTT. Amino acids: CASSTLAGGTDTQYF. Using reference TRBV19 and TRBJ2-3 for the parts outside the CDR3, the full variable domain is DGGITQSPKYLFRKEGQNVTLSCEQNLNHDAMYWYRQDPGQGLRLIYYSQIVNDFQKGDIAEGYSVSREKKESFPLTVTSAQKNPTAFYLCASSTLAGGTDTQYFGPGTRLTVL.

The chain links TRBV2 to TRBJ2-2, with 9 nucleotides matching TRBD1. Germline V gene lookup returns CDR1 SNHLY and CDR2 FYNNEI. The length of the CDR3 is 16 residues. The V segment lost 8 bases and the J segment 3 bases; nucleotides outside the gene matches: 10. The CDR3 spells CASRGPGQGYTGELFF. CDR3 coding DNA: TGTGCCAGCCGCGGTCCGGGACAGGGCTACACCGGGGAGCTGTTTTTT.

The chain is built from TRBV3-1 (or the pseudogene TRBV3-2) and TRBJ1-1; D perhaps matches TRBD1 (5 bases). CDR3 length equals 12 residues. Germline V lookup: CDR1 LGHDT, CDR2 YNNKEL (reference sequence). Trimming pared 1 base from V and 6 bases from J, leaving 6 bases between. The CDR3 sequence: CASSQGGPEAFF. CDR3 nucleotides: TGTGCCAGCAGCCAAGGGGGCCCTGAAGCTTTCTTT.

This clone was detected once. This chain links TRBV19 with TRBJ2-1; D unclear. Germline V gives CDR1 LNHDA, CDR2 SQIVND (reference sequence). V was trimmed by 4 bases and J by 7 bases, leaving 17 bases between them. CDR3 length: 15 residues. The chain's CDR3 is CASSTPGRNGNEQFF. DNA for the CDR3: TGTGCCAGTAGTACCCCCGGCAGGAACGGAAATGAGCAGTTCTTC.

The genes are TRBV19 and TRBJ2-6, with D unclear. The CDR3 is made up of 15 amino acids. Between the trimmed V and J ends, which lost 6 bases and 0 bases, there was a span of 9 bases. Germline V lookup: CDR1 LNHDA, CDR2 SQIVND (reference sequence). The CDR3 here is CASRTDSSGANVLTF. The CDR3 DNA is TGTGCCAGTAGAACTGATAGCTCTGGGGCCAACGTCCTGACTTTC. Full variable domain (rest looked up from reference TRBV19 and TRBJ2-6): DGGITQSPKYLFRKEGQNVTLSCEQNLNHDAMYWYRQDPGQGLRLIYYSQIVNDFQKGDIAEGYSVSREKKESFPLTVTSAQKNPTAFYLCASRTDSSGANVLTFGAGSRLTVL.

The V call is TRBV2, the J call TRBJ2-5; unclear D gene. Per the germline V gene, CDR1 is SNHLY and CDR2 is FYNNEI. The CDR3 is 15 amino acids. Between the trimmed V and J ends, which lost 1 base and 2 bases, there was a span of 11 bases. As DNA, the CDR3 is TGTGCCAGCAGTGAAGATCAAGTTACACAAGAGACCCAGTACTTC. Translating gives CASSEDQVTQETQYF.

The chain recombines TRBV25-1 with TRBJ2-5, with no clear D. Germline V gene sequence: CDR1 MGHDK, CDR2 SYGVNS. V was pared by 2 bases and J by 2 bases, with 6 bases between. The CDR3 extends over 13 amino acids. The DNA of the CDR3 is TGTGCCAGCAGTGAAAATACACAAGAGACCCAGTACTTC. Translated: CASSENTQETQYF. The whole variable domain, filled in from reference TRBV25-1 and TRBJ2-5, reads EADIYQTPRYLVIGTGKKITLECSQTMGHDKMYWYQQDPGMELHLIHYSYGVNSTEKGDLSSESTVSRIRTEHFPLTLESARPSHTSQYLCASSENTQETQYFGPGTRLLVL.

The chain recombines TRBV5-1 with TRBJ2-7; 7 nucleotides line up with TRBD2. Trimming cost V 2 bases and J 0 bases; bases outside gene matches: 8. This CDR3 is 16 amino acids long. Germline V CDR1 and CDR2: SGHRS, YFSETQ. The CDR3: CASSFPRGEPSYEQYF. CDR3 bases: TGCGCCAGCAGCTTTCCACGGGGGGAACCCTCCTACGAGCAGTACTTC.

The DNA of the CDR3 is TGCAGTGCTAGTCCCGAAGGGGTGGGGATCGGGAGTGGGACCCAGTACTTC. It codes for CSASPEGVGIGSGTQYF. This chain uses TRBV20-1 with TRBJ2-5; perhaps TRBD2 as D (6 bases). Germline CDR1 is DFQATT and CDR2 is SNEGSKA (reference sequence). This CDR3 comprises 17 residues. Trimming pared 3 bases from V and 7 bases from J, leaving 27 bases between.

This clone appeared a few times. V is TRBV28 and J is TRBJ2-7; D gene unclear. From germline, CDR1 is MDHEN and CDR2 SYDVKM. V lost 3 bases and J 3 bases, leaving 18 bases between the germline ends. CDR3 size: 16 residues. The CDR3 is CASSLSGVRRSYEQYF. The CDR3 DNA reads as TGTGCCAGCAGTTTGAGTGGTGTACGCCGGAGCTACGAGCAGTACTTC.

The chain links TRBV7-3 to TRBJ1-1, with 10 bases aligning to TRBD1. CDR1 SGHTA and CDR2 FQGTGA come from the germline V gene. The CDR3 covers 17 residues. Trimming at V came to 0 bases and at J to 3 bases, leaving 7 bases not matched to a gene. The CDR3 spells CASSLTPSGTGDTEAFF. For the CDR3, the DNA is TGTGCCAGCAGCTTAACCCCATCCGGGACAGGGGACACTGAAGCTTTCTTT.

The J gene is TRBJ2-5, the V gene TRBV10-3; 8 bases are a match to TRBD2. In germline, CDR1 is ENHRY, CDR2 SYGVKD. V lost 6 bases to trimming and J lost 2 bases; unmatched junction nucleotides: 5. The CDR3 extends over 14 amino acids. In DNA form, the CDR3 reads TGTGCCATCAGGGAGACTAGCGCACAAGAGACCCAGTACTTC. Residues: CAIRETSAQETQYF.

The chain joins TRBV7-9 to TRBJ2-7; 7 bases align to TRBD1. The CDR3 has 13 amino acids. The germline V gene has CDR1 SEHNR and CDR2 FQNEAQ (reference sequence). Germline trimming cut 5 bases from V and 3 bases from J; bases unmatched to any gene: 4. Here the CDR3 DNA reads TGTGCCAGCAGCAGACAGGGTATCTACGAGCAGTACTTC. This sequence encodes CASSRQGIYEQYF.

The chain uses TRBV28 and TRBJ1-1; TRBD1 is a possible D gene (5 bases). Germline V CDR1 and CDR2: MDHEN, SYDVKM. The V gene lost 2 bases and the J gene lost 4 bases, with 14 bases spanning the gap. The CDR3 covers 15 residues. CDR3 region: CASSLVAGTTTEAFF. The CDR3 region has the DNA TGTGCCAGCAGTTTAGTAGCGGGGACCACCACTGAAGCTTTCTTT.

The V call is TRBV19, the J call TRBJ1-5; a possible D gene is TRBD1 (5 bases). V lost 0 bases and J lost 0, with 18 bases in between. Germline V gene sequence: CDR1 LNHDA, CDR2 SQIVND (reference sequence). The CDR3 has 19 amino acids. The DNA for the CDR3 is TGTGCCAGTAGTATAGATCGTCCGACAGCGAAATATAGCAATCAGCCCCAGCATTTT. Its translation is CASSIDRPTAKYSNQPQHF. Complete variable domain (other parts from reference TRBV19 and TRBJ1-5): DGGITQSPKYLFRKEGQNVTLSCEQNLNHDAMYWYRQDPGQGLRLIYYSQIVNDFQKGDIAEGYSVSREKKESFPLTVTSAQKNPTAFYLCASSIDRPTAKYSNQPQHFGDGTRLSIL.

The chain combines TRBV29-1 with TRBJ2-1, with 8 bases aligning to TRBD1. Trimming removed 6 bases from V and 0 bases from J; junction bases left unmatched: 10. The V gene's germline CDR1 is SQVTM and CDR2 ANQGSEA. This CDR3 has 16 residues. The CDR3, as DNA: TGCAGCGTAGGTTCCGGACAGGGAAGCTCCTACAATGAGCAGTTCTTC. It yields the protein CSVGSGQGSSYNEQFF.

This rearrangement joins TRBV7-9 to TRBJ1-1; D call uncertain. The germline CDR1 and CDR2 sequences are SEHNR and FQNEAQ (reference sequence). Trimming pared 5 bases from V and 0 bases from J, leaving 7 bases between. This CDR3 contains 13 residues. The DNA for the CDR3 is TGTGCCAGCAGCGCGCGGGTGAACACTGAAGCTTTCTTT. This sequence encodes CASSARVNTEAFF.

The chain has TRBV30 and TRBJ2-2, with D tentatively TRBD1 (5 bases). CDR3 length: 14 residues. CDR1 is GTSNPN and CDR2 is SVGIG in the germline V gene (reference sequence). Trimming stripped 2 bases from V and 3 bases from J, with 10 bases between. This CDR3 reads CAWSPQGYTGELFF. The CDR3 DNA reads as TGTGCCTGGAGTCCTCAGGGATACACCGGGGAGCTGTTTTTT.

V gene TRBV29-1 combines with J gene TRBJ2-7; D unresolved. CDR3 length equals 12 residues. CDR1 and CDR2 (germline): SQVTM, ANQGSEA. V was cut by 7 bases and J by 3 bases, with 13 bases left in between. The CDR3, as DNA: TGCAGCGCCGGTAAGTCCCACTACGAGCAGTACTTC. Its protein product is CSAGKSHYEQYF.

V gene TRBV19 combines with J gene TRBJ1-2; TRBD1 agrees at 7 bases. V gave up 6 bases and J gave up 10 bases; unmatched junction bases: 14. The germline V gene has CDR1 LNHDA and CDR2 SQIVND (reference sequence). This CDR3 comprises 14 residues. DNA of the CDR3: TGTGCCAGTAGGACAAATATAGGGGGCATGGACTACACCTTC. This encodes CASRTNIGGMDYTF.

The rearrangement uses TRBV9 and TRBJ1-3; the D gene is possibly TRBD1 (5 bases). The length of the CDR3 is 14 residues. Germline lookup yields CDR1 SGDLS and CDR2 YYNGEE. Trimming took off 4 bases at V and 7 bases at J, with 15 bases between the two ends. The CDR3 DNA sequence: TGTGCCAGCAGCCCACGGACACTGACGAACACCATATATTTT. Translated, it gives CASSPRTLTNTIYF.

CDR3 sequence (DNA): TGTGCCAGCAGCACCCGGGACTCACTACAAGAGACCCAGTACTTC. Amino acid sequence: CASSTRDSLQETQYF. V gene TRBV7-6 combines with J gene TRBJ2-5; D possibly corresponds to TRBD2 (6 bases). V dropped 5 bases and J dropped 2 bases, with 15 bases sitting between them. The V gene's germline CDR1 is SGHVS and CDR2 FNYEAQ. The CDR3 loop spans 15 amino acids.

The J gene is TRBJ1-2, the V gene TRBV20-1; D unresolved. Trimming removed 3 bases from V and 5 bases from J, with 7 bases in between. CDR3 size: 11 residues. The V gene's germline CDR1 is DFQATT and CDR2 SNEGSKA (reference sequence). The CDR3 DNA reads as TGCAGTGCTAGCCTAGAGTATGGCTACACCTTC. Its protein is CSASLEYGYTF.

This chain connects TRBV28 to TRBJ2-1, with a weak D call TRBD2 (8 bases). There are 14 residues in the CDR3. The V end was cut by 5 bases, the J end by 13 bases, with 21 bases between. Germline V gene lookup returns CDR1 MDHEN and CDR2 SYDVKM. The CDR3 here is CASSDRVVAGRQFF. The CDR3 DNA is TGTGCCAGCAGTGACAGGGTTGTAGCGGGACGTCAGTTCTTC.